This T cell receptor beta chain comes out of a study of human T cells and chemical hapten exposure. TCRdb processed the RACE reads anew with MiXCR; each CDR3 protein has one entry. The repertoire holds under 450,000 distinct CDR3 sequences, with approximately 5.1% as singletons. Time point defined: patch test 1, 2 weeks after DPC sensitization. Treatment of the sample: therapeutic diphenylcyclopropenone sensitization with weekly scalp DPC. V lost 1 base and J lost 8; bases outside the gene matches: 8. This CDR3 region has 17 residues. In germline, CDR1 is MNHNY, CDR2 SVGAGI (reference sequence). This clonotype was detected a few times.

This TCR came from a woman between 45 and 65 years old with alopecia areata. Some clones in this sample may be carry-over from other donors' samples. The sequencing used whole blood, collected in connection with sensitization to the hapten diphenylcyclopropenone (DPC). J is TRBJ2-1 and V is TRBV6-6, with TRBD2 matching 13 bases. CDR3 region: CASSYWTSGGRADEQFF. The CDR3, as DNA: TGTGCCAGCAGTTACTGGACTAGCGGGGGCCGGGCGGATGAGCAGTTCTTC.